This entry lists 5 T cell receptor beta chains sequenced from one sample in a study of T cell responses to AZD1222 COVID-19 vaccine. Profiling relied on immunoSEQ multiplex PCR, and the TCRdb table lists in-frame clones only, not all of them. The sample shows roughly 120,000 clones, approximately 90% of them seen only once. The material was peripheral blood, obtained 28 days after the second AZD1222 dose. The receptors originated from an adult who received the AZD1222 COVID-19 vaccine.

J is TRBJ2-7 and V is TRBV6-1; unclear D gene. The CDR3 is 11 amino acids. Deletions cut 3 bases from V and 4 bases from J, with 4 bases between. Looked up from germline, CDR1 is MNHNS and CDR2 is SASEGT. CDR3 nucleotides: TGTGCCAGCAGTGACCGATACGAGCAGTACTTC. The encoded protein is CASSDRYEQYF.

The chain employs TRBV7-6 and TRBJ1-1; no clear D. Germline V gives CDR1 SGHVS, CDR2 FNYEAQ. This CDR3 has 15 residues. V was trimmed by 3 bases and J by 2 bases, leaving 13 bases between them. The CDR3 is CASSFLSSDNTEAFF. The CDR3 bases are TGTGCCAGCAGCTTCCTGTCGTCGGATAACACTGAAGCTTTCTTT.

This chain connects TRBV6-4 to TRBJ2-1, with no clear D. The V end was cut by 4 bases, the J end by 0 bases, with 10 bases between. Germline CDR1 reads MRHNA; CDR2 reads SNTAGT. This CDR3 has 15 residues. The CDR3 sequence: CASSVVGSSYNEQFF. Here the CDR3 DNA reads TGTGCCAGCAGTGTTGTGGGTAGCTCCTACAATGAGCAGTTCTTC.

The chain employs TRBV7-3 and TRBJ2-7; the D gene is possibly TRBD2 (5 bases). Germline CDR1 is SGHTA and CDR2 is FQGTGA. The CDR3 totals 14 residues. Trimming removed 3 bases at V and 1 base at J, with 10 bases between. In DNA form, the CDR3 reads TGTGCCAGCAGCTTCGACTACCCTTCCTACGAGCAGTACTTC. Its translation is CASSFDYPSYEQYF.

V and J are TRBV24-1 and TRBJ1-3; 7 nucleotides line up with TRBD1. The V and J ends lost 4 bases and 2 bases, in that order; junction bases with no gene match: 4. The CDR3 sequence is 15 residues long. CDR1 and CDR2 (germline): KGHDR, SFDVKD. The CDR3 spells CATSETGNAGNTIYF. DNA of the CDR3: TGTGCCACCAGTGAGACAGGGAACGCTGGAAACACCATATATTTT.